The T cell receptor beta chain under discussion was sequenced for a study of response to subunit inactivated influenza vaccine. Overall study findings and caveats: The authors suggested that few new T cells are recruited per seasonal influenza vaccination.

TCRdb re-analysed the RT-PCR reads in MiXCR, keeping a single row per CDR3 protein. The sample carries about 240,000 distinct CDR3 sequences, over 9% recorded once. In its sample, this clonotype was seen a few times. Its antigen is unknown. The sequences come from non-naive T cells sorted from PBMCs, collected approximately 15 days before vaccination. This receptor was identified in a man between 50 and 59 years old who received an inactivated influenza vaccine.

This chain's CDR3 is CASSPPDGQGNTDTQYF. In DNA, the CDR3 is TGTGCCAGCTCACCACCCGACGGACAGGGGAACACAGATACGCAGTATTTT. This chain connects TRBV18 to TRBJ2-3; TRBD1 matches 9 bases. The CDR3 is 17 residues long. Germline loops: CDR1 KGHSH, CDR2 LQKENI. The trim removed 0 bases at V and 2 bases at J, leaving 6 bases unmatched.